This TCR beta chain was obtained from a study of blood T cell repertoires in COVID-19. The wider study: In each case, the material was cDNA or gDNA derived from T cells, B-cell-depleted T cells, or PBMCs.

Clones were sequenced by immunoSEQ multiplex PCR, and TCRdb holds only the in-frame ones, with some missing. The sample records fewer than 250,000 clones, 70% to 85% being singletons. Trimming shortened V by 4 bases and J by 7 bases, and 7 bases separated the two germline ends. This CDR3 comprises 11 residues. Germline loops: CDR1 ENHRY, CDR2 SYGVKD. This clone has only a few counts. The chain carries TRBV10-3 and TRBJ1-2; D is ambiguous. The specimen was peripheral blood. The TCR originated in an elderly woman with acute or convalescent COVID-19. DNA for the CDR3: TGTGCCATCAGTGTTGGCAGTGGCTACACCTTC. Its translation is CAISVGSGYTF.